Listed below are T cell receptor beta chains from one sample, sequenced in a study of CD8+ T cells in alopecia areata. TCRdb keeps only in-frame clones here, not all; method: immunoSEQ multiplex PCR. The sample lists 150,000 to 200,000 clones, just over 65% seen once, with about an eighth in the top ten. The source was CD8+ T cells sorted from blood, collected at week 0. The source is a human donor with alopecia areata. Both conserved end residues are part of each CDR3. D genes are given only for firm matches. Clone size appears in some rows only: once, few, many, or a class for an expanded clone.

>TRBV29-1|NA|TRBJ2-7|few
CSVVYREWQYF
TGCAGCGTTGTGTACAGGGAATGGCAGTACTTC
>TRBV6-5|NA|TRBJ1-2|NA
CASSRDWGQGNTF
NA
>TRBV5-1|NA|TRBJ2-1|NA
CASSYPDGNNEQFF
TGCGCCAGCAGCTACCCGGACGGAAACAATGAGCAGTTCTTC
>TRBV7-2|NA|TRBJ2-3|NA
CASSLAGYTGDTQYF
TGTGCCAGCAGCTTAGCGGGGTACACAGGCGATACGCAGTATTTT
>TRBV6-6|NA|TRBJ1-1|NA
CASSYSAGRTEAFF
TGTGCCAGCAGTTACTCAGCAGGGCGCACTGAAGCTTTCTTT
>TRBV10-3|TRBD2|TRBJ2-1|NA
CAIRNGGDNEQFF
TGTGCCATTAGGAACGGGGGGGACAATGAGCAGTTCTTC
>TRBV14|TRBD1|TRBJ1-2|NA
CASSQTLTGGRGGYTF
TGTGCCAGCAGCCAAACCCTAACAGGGGGCCGGGGAGGCTACACCTTC
>TRBV6-5|TRBD1|TRBJ1-4|once
CASSRQGVREKLFF
TGTGCCAGCAGTAGACAGGGGGTGCGAGAAAAACTGTTTTTT
>TRBV30|NA|TRBJ2-5|NA
CAWSPALQETQYF
TGTGCCTGGAGTCCTGCTCTACAAGAGACCCAGTACTTC
>TRBV30|TRBD2|TRBJ2-2|few
CAWSGIDRSGGTLGELFF
TGTGCCTGGAGTGGTATTGACCGAAGCGGGGGGACGCTGGGGGAGCTGTTTTTT
>TRBV29-1|NA|TRBJ2-3|NA
CSVERWDTQYF
TGCAGCGTTGAAAGGTGGGATACGCAGTATTTT
>TRBV13|NA|TRBJ2-5|NA
CASSYIGRRETQYF
TGTGCCAGCAGTTACATCGGCCGGCGGGAGACCCAGTACTTC
>TRBV23-1|NA|TRBJ2-4|few
CASSQPTTGAKNIQYF
TGCGCCAGCAGTCAGCCAACCACAGGGGCCAAAAACATTCAGTACTTC
>TRBV29-1|NA|TRBJ2-2|few
CSVPGTGSGELFF
TGCAGCGTTCCCGGGACCGGGTCCGGGGAGCTGTTTTTT
>TRBV5-1|NA|TRBJ2-2|few
CASSLDGQNTGELFF
TGCGCCAGCAGCTTGGACGGGCAGAACACCGGGGAGCTGTTTTTT
>TRBV2|NA|TRBJ1-5|NA
CASSDGNQPQHF
TGTGCCAGCAGTGATGGCAATCAGCCCCAGCATTTT
>TRBV21-1|NA|TRBJ1-4|NA
CASSGGIF
TGTGCCAGCAGCGGAGGGATTTTT
>TRBV13|NA|TRBJ1-5|few
CASSQGRGLDSNQPQHF
TGTGCCAGCAGCCAAGGACGGGGCCTGGACAGCAATCAGCCCCAGCATTTT
>TRBV7-9|NA|TRBJ1-1|NA
CASKEAGWEAFF
TGTGCCAGCAAAGAGGCAGGGTGGGAAGCTTTCTTT
>TRBV19|NA|TRBJ2-3|few
CASSIVLFDTQYF
TGTGCCAGTAGTATAGTCCTTTTTGATACGCAGTATTTT
>TRBV18|TRBD1|TRBJ2-7|NA
CASSPPGQGSYEQYF
TGTGCCAGCTCACCCCCGGGACAGGGCTCCTACGAGCAGTACTTC
>TRBV5-1|NA|TRBJ1-1|NA
CASSLEVGRLNTEAFF
TGCGCCAGCAGCTTGGAGGTGGGGCGGTTGAACACTGAAGCTTTCTTT
>TRBV29-1|NA|TRBJ2-7|NA
CSAADSSYEQYF
TGCAGCGCTGCCGACAGCTCCTACGAGCAGTACTTC
>TRBV5-1|TRBD2|TRBJ2-1|NA
CASSSIPSGANYNEQFF
TGCGCCAGCAGCTCAATTCCTAGCGGGGCCAACTACAATGAGCAGTTCTTC
>TRBV4-2|TRBD2|TRBJ2-3|few
CASSQGGTSGGVATDTQYF
TGTGCCAGCAGCCAAGGGGGGACTAGCGGGGGTGTTGCCACAGATACGCAGTATTTT
>TRBV25-1|NA|TRBJ2-5|NA
CASTRGGGTQYF
TGTGCCAGCACCAGAGGGGGGGGGACCCAGTACTTC
>TRBV6-5|TRBD1|TRBJ1-1|NA
CASSYGETGGDTEAFF
TGTGCCAGCAGTTACGGTGAAACAGGGGGGGACACTGAAGCTTTCTTT
>TRBV14|TRBD2|TRBJ2-5|NA
CASSEAGSGEGTQYF
TGTGCCAGCAGCGAAGCGGGGTCCGGCGAGGGGACCCAGTACTTC
>TRBV5-1|TRBD1|TRBJ2-7|NA
CASSLAGQGGDEQYF
TGCGCCAGCAGCTTGGCCGGACAGGGTGGGGACGAGCAGTACTTC